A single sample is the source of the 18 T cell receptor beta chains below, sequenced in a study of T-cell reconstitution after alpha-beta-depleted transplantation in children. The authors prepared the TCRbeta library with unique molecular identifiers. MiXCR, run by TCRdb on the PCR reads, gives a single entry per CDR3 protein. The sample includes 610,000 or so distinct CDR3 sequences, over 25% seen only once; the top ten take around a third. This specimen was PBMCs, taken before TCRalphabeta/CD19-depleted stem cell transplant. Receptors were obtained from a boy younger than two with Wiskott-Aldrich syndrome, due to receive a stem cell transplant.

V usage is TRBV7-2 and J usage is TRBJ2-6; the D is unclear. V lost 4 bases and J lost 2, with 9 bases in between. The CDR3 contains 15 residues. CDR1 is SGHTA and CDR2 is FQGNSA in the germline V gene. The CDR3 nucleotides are TGTGCCAGCAGCTCTAGGGTCCCTGGGGCCAACGTCCTGACTTTC. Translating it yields CASSSRVPGANVLTF.

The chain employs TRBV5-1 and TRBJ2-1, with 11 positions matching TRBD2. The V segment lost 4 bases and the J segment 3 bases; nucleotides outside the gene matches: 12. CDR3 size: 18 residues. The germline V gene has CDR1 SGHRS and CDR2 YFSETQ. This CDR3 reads CASSAHSGRASVYNEQFF. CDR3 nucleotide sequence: TGCGCCAGCAGCGCCCATAGCGGGAGGGCCTCGGTCTACAATGAGCAGTTCTTC.

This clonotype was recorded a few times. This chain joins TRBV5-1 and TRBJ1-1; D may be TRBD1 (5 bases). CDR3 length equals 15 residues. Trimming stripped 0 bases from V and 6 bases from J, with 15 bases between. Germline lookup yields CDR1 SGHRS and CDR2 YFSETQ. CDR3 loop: CASSLVGGRMAEAFF. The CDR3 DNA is TGCGCCAGCAGCTTGGTCGGGGGAAGGATGGCTGAAGCTTTCTTT.

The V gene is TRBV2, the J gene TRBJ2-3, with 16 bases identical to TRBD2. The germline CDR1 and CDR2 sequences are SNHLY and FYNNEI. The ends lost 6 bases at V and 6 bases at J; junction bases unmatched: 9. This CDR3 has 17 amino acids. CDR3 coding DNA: TGTGCCAGCAGCCACAGGGGACTAGCGGGAGGGAAGGATACGCAGTATTTT. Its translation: CASSHRGLAGGKDTQYF.

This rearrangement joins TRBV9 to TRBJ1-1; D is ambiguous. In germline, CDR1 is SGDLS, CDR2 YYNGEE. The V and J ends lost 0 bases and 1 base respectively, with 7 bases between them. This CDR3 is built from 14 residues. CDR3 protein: CASSVGVGNTEAFF. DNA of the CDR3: TGTGCCAGCAGCGTAGGCGTCGGGAACACTGAAGCTTTCTTT.

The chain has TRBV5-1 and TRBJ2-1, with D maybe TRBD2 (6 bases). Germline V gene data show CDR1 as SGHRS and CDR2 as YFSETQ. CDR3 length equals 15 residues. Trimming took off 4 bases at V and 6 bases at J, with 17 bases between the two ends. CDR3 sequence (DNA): TGCGCCAGCAGCCGCGTACTAGGGCGGGGCAATGAGCAGTTCTTC. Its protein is CASSRVLGRGNEQFF.

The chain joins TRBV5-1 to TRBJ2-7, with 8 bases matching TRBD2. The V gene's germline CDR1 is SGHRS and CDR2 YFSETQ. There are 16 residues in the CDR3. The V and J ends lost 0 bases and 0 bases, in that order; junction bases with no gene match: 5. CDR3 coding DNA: TGCGCCAGCAGCTTGGGGCTAGCGGGTTTCTCCTACGAGCAGTACTTC. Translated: CASSLGLAGFSYEQYF.

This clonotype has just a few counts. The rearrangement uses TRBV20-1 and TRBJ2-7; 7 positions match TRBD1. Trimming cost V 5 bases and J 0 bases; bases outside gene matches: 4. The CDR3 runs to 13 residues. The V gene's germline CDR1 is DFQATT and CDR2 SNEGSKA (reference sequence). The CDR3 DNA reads TGCAGTGCTCTGACAGGGAGCTCCTACGAGCAGTACTTC. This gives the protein CSALTGSSYEQYF.

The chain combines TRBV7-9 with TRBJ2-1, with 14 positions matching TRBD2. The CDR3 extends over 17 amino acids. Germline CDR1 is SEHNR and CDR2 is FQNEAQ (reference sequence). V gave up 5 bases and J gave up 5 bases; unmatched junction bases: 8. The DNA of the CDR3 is TGTGCCAGCAGCCTTGGGACTAGCGGGAGATTAGACAATGAGCAGTTCTTC. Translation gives CASSLGTSGRLDNEQFF.

DNA for the CDR3: TGTGCCTGGAGACAGTCGGATGAGCAGTTCTTC. Its translation is CAWRQSDEQFF. The chain joins TRBV30 to TRBJ2-1; D remains unclear. The CDR3 runs 11 residues. Germline CDR1 reads GTSNPN; CDR2 reads SVGIG (reference sequence). V was clipped by 3 bases and J by 8 bases, with 8 bases between them. The variable domain in full, completed from reference TRBV30 and TRBJ2-1, reads SQTIHQWPATLVQPVGSPLSLECTVEGTSNPNLYWYRQAAGRGLQLLFYSVGIGQISSEVPQNLSASRPQDRQFILSSKKLLLSDSGFYLCAWRQSDEQFFGPGTRLTVL.

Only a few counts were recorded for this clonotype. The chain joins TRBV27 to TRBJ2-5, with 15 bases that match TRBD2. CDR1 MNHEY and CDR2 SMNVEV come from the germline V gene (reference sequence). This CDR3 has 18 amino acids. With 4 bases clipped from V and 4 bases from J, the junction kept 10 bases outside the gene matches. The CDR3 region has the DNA TGTGCCAGCAGTTCGTGGACTAGCGGGAGGGGAGGGGGAGAGACCCAGTACTTC. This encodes CASSSWTSGRGGGETQYF.

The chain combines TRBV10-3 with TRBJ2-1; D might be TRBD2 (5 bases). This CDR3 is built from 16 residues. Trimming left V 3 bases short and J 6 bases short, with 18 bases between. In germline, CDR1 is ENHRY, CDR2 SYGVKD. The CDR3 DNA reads TGTGCCATCAGTGATATGGAGCGGATCTCCGGCAATGAGCAGTTCTTC. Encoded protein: CAISDMERISGNEQFF.

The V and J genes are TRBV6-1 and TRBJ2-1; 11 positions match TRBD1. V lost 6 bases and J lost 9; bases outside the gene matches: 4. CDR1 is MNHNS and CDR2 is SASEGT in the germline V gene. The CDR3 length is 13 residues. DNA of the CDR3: TGTGCCAGCAGCCAGGGGACAGGGGGTGAGCAGTTCTTC. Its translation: CASSQGTGGEQFF.

The chain's CDR3 is CASSQKTKFRDRSSYNEQFF. For the CDR3, the DNA is TGTGCCAGCAGCCAGAAGACTAAGTTTAGGGATCGAAGCTCCTACAATGAGCAGTTCTTC. The chain is built from TRBV14 and TRBJ2-1, with a weak D call TRBD2 (5 bases). The CDR3 has 20 amino acids. Germline V gene lookup returns CDR1 SGHDN and CDR2 FVKESK. V lost 3 bases to trimming and J lost 0 bases, with 24 bases between them.

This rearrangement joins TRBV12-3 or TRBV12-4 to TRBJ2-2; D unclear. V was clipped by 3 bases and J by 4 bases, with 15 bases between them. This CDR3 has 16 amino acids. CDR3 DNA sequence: TGTGCCAGCAGTTTGCATGAGTGGGCGGTCACCGGGGAGCTGTTTTTT. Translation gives CASSLHEWAVTGELFF.

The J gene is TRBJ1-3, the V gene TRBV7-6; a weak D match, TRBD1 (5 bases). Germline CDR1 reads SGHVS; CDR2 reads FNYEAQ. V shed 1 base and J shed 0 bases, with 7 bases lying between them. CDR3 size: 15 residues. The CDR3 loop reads CASSLEGNSGNTIYF. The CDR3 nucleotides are TGTGCCAGCAGCTTAGAGGGGAACTCTGGAAACACCATATATTTT.

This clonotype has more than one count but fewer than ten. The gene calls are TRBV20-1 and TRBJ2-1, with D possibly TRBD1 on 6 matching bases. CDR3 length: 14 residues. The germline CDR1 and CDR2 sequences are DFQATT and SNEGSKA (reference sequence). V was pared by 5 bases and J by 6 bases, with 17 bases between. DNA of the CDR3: TGCAGTGCTGACAATACGAGAGGGGGCAATGAGCAGTTCTTC. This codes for CSADNTRGGNEQFF.

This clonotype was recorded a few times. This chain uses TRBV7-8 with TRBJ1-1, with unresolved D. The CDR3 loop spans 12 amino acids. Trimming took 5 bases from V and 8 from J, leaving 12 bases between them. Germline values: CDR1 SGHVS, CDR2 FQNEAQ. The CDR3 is CASSPYGQEAFF. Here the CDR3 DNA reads TGTGCCAGCAGCCCTTACGGGCAGGAAGCTTTCTTT.